Each of the 9 T cell receptor beta chains below was sequenced from the same sample in a study of blood T cell repertoires in COVID-19. TCRdb's table, derived via immunoSEQ multiplex PCR, lists solely in-frame clones and lacks some. The sample lists under 200,000 clones; around 87% were seen once. Sequencing was performed on peripheral blood. Receptors originate from a woman older than 75 in a cohort sampled during active or convalescent COVID-19.

V usage is TRBV6-4 and J usage is TRBJ2-3; a weak D match, TRBD1 (5 bases). V lost 3 bases and J lost 4, with 8 bases in between. The CDR3 covers 13 residues. CDR1 is MRHNA, CDR2 SNTAGT, per germline. The CDR3 here is CASSEGDADTQYF. DNA for the CDR3: TGTGCCAGCAGTGAAGGGGATGCAGATACGCAGTATTTT.

The gene calls are TRBV7-2 and TRBJ1-1; TRBD1 agrees at 11 bases. V trimming: 6 bases; J trimming: 5 bases; junction bases outside the gene matches: 8. The CDR3 has 15 amino acids. Looked up from germline, CDR1 is SGHTA and CDR2 is FQGNSA. CDR3 region: CASSTWTGGWTEAFF. The CDR3 bases are TGTGCCAGCAGTACATGGACAGGGGGCTGGACTGAAGCTTTCTTT.

The rearrangement uses TRBV6-5 and TRBJ1-5, with TRBD1 matching over 7 bases. The CDR3 consists of 15 residues. CDR1 is MNHEY, CDR2 SVGAGI, per germline. J lost 8 bases, V lost 7 bases, and 14 bases had no gene match. CDR3 sequence: CASTEIGGVEKPQHF. For the CDR3, the DNA is TGTGCCAGCACCGAAATAGGGGGCGTTGAAAAGCCCCAGCATTTT.

V usage is TRBV19 and J usage is TRBJ2-2; a possible D gene is TRBD1 (6 bases). This CDR3 is 15 amino acids long. Trimming cost V 4 bases and J 4 bases, with 13 bases left between them. CDR1 LNHDA and CDR2 SQIVND come from the germline V gene (reference sequence). The CDR3 bases are TGTGCCAGTAGTACACTACAGGGTTTCACCGGGGAGCTGTTTTTT. This codes for CASSTLQGFTGELFF.

In this sample, this clone turned up once. The chain uses TRBV12-3 or TRBV12-4 and TRBJ1-5; TRBD1 is a possible D gene (5 bases). Trimming took off 10 bases at V and 0 bases at J, with 7 bases between the two ends. The CDR3 is 12 residues long. The CDR3 sequence: CATQGSNQPQHF. The CDR3 DNA is TGTGCCACCCAGGGTAGCAATCAGCCCCAGCATTTT.

CDR3 sequence reads: CASRLTEVSGNTIYF. Here the CDR3 DNA reads TGTGCCAGCAGATTGACAGAAGTCTCTGGAAACACCATATATTTT. The V call is TRBV7-9, the J call TRBJ1-3, with D possibly being TRBD1 (5 bases). CDR1 is SEHNR, CDR2 FQNEAQ, per germline (reference sequence). This CDR3 is built from 15 residues. V lost 6 bases and J lost 0, with 12 bases in between.

The CDR3 spells CASSSTAYEQYV. The CDR3 DNA follows: TGTGCCAGCAGTTCGACAGCCTACGAGCAGTACGTC. The rearrangement joins TRBV28 to TRBJ2-7, with D maybe TRBD1 (5 bases). The V gene's germline CDR1 is MDHEN and CDR2 SYDVKM. The CDR3 covers 12 residues. V lost 4 bases to trimming and J lost 2 bases, with 6 bases between them.

This rearrangement joins TRBV6-5 to TRBJ1-1, with D hard to call. V was clipped by 5 bases and J by 5 bases, with 9 bases between them. Germline-derived CDR1 and CDR2 are MNHEY and SVGAGI. The CDR3 has 12 residues. Here the CDR3 reads CASSQEATEAFF. CDR3 nucleotide sequence: TGTGCCAGCAGTCAGGAGGCAACTGAAGCTTTCTTT.

V usage is TRBV14 and J usage is TRBJ1-6; 7 bases align to TRBD1. The germline CDR1 and CDR2 sequences are SGHDN and FVKESK. V was clipped by 4 bases and J by 5 bases; unmatched bases: 14. There are 18 residues in the CDR3. In nucleotides, the CDR3 is TGTGCCAGCAGCCCACTTTTCCGCCCGGGGACAGATAATTCACCCCTCCACTTT. As protein: CASSPLFRPGTDNSPLHF.